This T cell receptor beta chain was documented in a study of T cell responses to AZD1222 COVID-19 vaccine. Study-wide results and limits: Once two AZD1222 doses were given, Spike-specific TCR breadth and depth went up. Variant regions that are unmutated are reportedly the target of nearly half of spike-specific TCRs. The donor group comprised mostly white British people and more females; the analysis possibly underestimated clonal diversity.

The germline V gene has CDR1 LNHDA and CDR2 SQIVND (reference sequence). The CDR3 covers 18 residues. Unmatched junction bases numbered 11, after V lost 1 base and J lost 5 bases. Libraries were prepared by immunoSEQ multiplex PCR; TCRdb keeps only in-frame clonotypes and omits some of them. The sample includes some 120,000 clones, just over 85% of them seen just once. As concerns this clone: Antigen: not known.

The sequence derives from an adult in good health. The gene calls are TRBV19 and TRBJ2-2, with 9 bases matching TRBD2. Sequenced here: peripheral blood, sampled on day 0 of MenACWY control vaccination. CDR3 amino acids: CASSIGSRREGPTGELFF. Written as DNA, the CDR3 is TGTGCCAGTAGTATAGGGTCTCGGCGGGAGGGCCCGACCGGGGAGCTGTTTTTT.